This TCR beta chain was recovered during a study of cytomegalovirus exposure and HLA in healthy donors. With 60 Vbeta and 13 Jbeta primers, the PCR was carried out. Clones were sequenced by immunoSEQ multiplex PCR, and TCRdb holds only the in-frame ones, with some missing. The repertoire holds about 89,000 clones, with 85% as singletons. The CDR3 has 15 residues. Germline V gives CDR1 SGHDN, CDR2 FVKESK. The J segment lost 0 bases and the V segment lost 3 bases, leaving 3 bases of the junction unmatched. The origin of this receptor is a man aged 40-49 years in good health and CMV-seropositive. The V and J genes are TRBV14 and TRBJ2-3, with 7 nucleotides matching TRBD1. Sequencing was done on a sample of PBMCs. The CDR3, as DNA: TGTGCCAGCAGCCACCTGGGACAGAGCACAGATACGCAGTATTTT. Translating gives CASSHLGQSTDTQYF.